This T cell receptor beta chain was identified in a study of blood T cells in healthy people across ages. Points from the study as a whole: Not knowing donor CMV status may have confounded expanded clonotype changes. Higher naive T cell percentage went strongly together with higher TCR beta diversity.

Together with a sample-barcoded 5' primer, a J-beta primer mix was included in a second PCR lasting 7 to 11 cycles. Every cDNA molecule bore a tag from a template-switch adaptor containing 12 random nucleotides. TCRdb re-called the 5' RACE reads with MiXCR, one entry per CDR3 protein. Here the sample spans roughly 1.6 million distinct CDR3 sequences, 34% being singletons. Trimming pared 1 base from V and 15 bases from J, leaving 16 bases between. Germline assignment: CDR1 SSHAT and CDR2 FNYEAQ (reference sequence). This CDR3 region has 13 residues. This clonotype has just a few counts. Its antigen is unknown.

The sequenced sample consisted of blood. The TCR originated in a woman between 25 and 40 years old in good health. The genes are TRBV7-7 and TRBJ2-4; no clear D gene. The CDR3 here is CASSLEVGTELYF. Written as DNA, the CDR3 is TGTGCCAGCAGCTTAGAGGTTGGAACCGAGCTGTACTTC.